This T cell receptor beta chain was captured in a study of blood T cell repertoires in COVID-19. Study-wide background: Spain, Italy and the United States supplied samples that represented acute and convalescent COVID-19. T cells, B-cell-depleted T cells, or PBMCs provided the cDNA or gDNA that served as material.

In germline, CDR1 is SGHTA, CDR2 FQGTGA. The CDR3 spans 13 residues. V lost 0 bases, J lost 6 bases, and 6 bases lay in between. As originally analysed: By means of reference gene primer amplification, nucleated cell counts were estimated. Sequencing used immunoSEQ multiplex PCR; TCRdb keeps in-frame clones, though not all of them. D and trimming come from the DNA, and the V and J calls and clone size come from that table. The sample includes a few hundred thousand clones, under 90% of them seen just once. There are a few counts of this clone. The material sequenced was peripheral blood. V gene TRBV7-3 combines with J gene TRBJ1-5; no reliable D call. This receptor was obtained from a man between 60 and 75 years old with acute or convalescent COVID-19. The CDR3 sequence is CASSLTSSQPQHF. The CDR3, as DNA: TGTGCCAGCAGCTTAACGTCATCTCAGCCCCAGCATTTT.